These 4 T cell receptor beta chains originate from one sample sequenced in a study of blood T cell repertoires in COVID-19. TCRdb keeps only in-frame clones here, not all; method: immunoSEQ multiplex PCR. The sample has some 490,000 clones; around nine tenths are singletons. Sequencing was performed on PBMCs or T cells enriched from blood (not recorded which). These TCRs come from a woman between 55 and 75 years old who had recovered from COVID-19.

This rearrangement joins TRBV19 to TRBJ1-4; D is uncertain. The germline CDR1 and CDR2 sequences are LNHDA and SQIVND (reference sequence). Trimming took 7 bases from V and 7 from J, leaving 19 bases between them. The CDR3 contains 15 residues. The CDR3 bases are TGTGCCAGTACCCCCGGGGTCCAACCGGGTGAAAAACTGTTTTTT. Protein: CASTPGVQPGEKLFF.

The chain has TRBV5-6 and TRBJ2-1, with TRBD2 as a possible D gene (5 bases). V was pared by 4 bases and J by 0 bases, with 17 bases between. This CDR3 has 17 residues. Germline V gene sequence: CDR1 SGHDT, CDR2 YYEEEE. CDR3 nucleotides: TGTGCCAGCAGCGCCGGGAAACGTCTTCCCTCCTACAATGAGCAGTTCTTC. Translated, it gives CASSAGKRLPSYNEQFF.

The rearrangement links TRBV3-1 (or the pseudogene TRBV3-2) to TRBJ2-1; 7 bases are shared with TRBD2. There are 16 residues in the CDR3. V gave up 0 bases and J gave up 2 bases; unmatched junction bases: 4. Germline V gene sequence: CDR1 LGHDT, CDR2 YNNKEL (reference sequence). The CDR3: CASSQDKSGAYNEQFF. Here the CDR3 DNA reads TGTGCCAGCAGCCAAGATAAGAGCGGGGCCTACAATGAGCAGTTCTTC.

V and J are TRBV9 and TRBJ2-3; 7 positions match TRBD2. With 0 bases clipped from V and 2 bases from J, the junction kept 9 bases outside the gene matches. CDR3 size: 17 residues. CDR1 is SGDLS and CDR2 is YYNGEE in the germline V gene. CDR3 nucleotide sequence: TGTGCCAGCAGCGTAGTGGCTAGCGGTGACTTCACAGATACGCAGTATTTT. Translation gives CASSVVASGDFTDTQYF.